The 8 T cell receptor beta chains below were found in one sample sequenced in a study of blood T cells in healthy people across ages. A second about 6 to 11 cycle PCR used barcoded and J-beta primers. MiXCR was run by TCRdb on the 5' RACE reads, yielding one entry per CDR3 protein. The sample has 750,000 to 1,000,000 distinct CDR3 sequences, approximately 32% seen once. A further study also used this sample, focusing on T cells of mothers and their children.

Sequenced material: blood. Source of these receptors: a woman aged 40 to 49 in good health.

The rearrangement joins TRBV7-8 to TRBJ1-2, with D perhaps TRBD1 (6 bases). CDR1 SGHVS and CDR2 FQNEAQ come from the germline V gene. The ends were cut back, 2 bases at V and 8 bases at J, with 24 bases in the middle. This CDR3 has 17 residues. The CDR3 protein is CASSLRVPRAQGYGYTF. Written as DNA, the CDR3 is TGTGCCAGCAGCTTACGGGTACCGAGAGCACAGGGCTACGGCTACACCTTC.

The sample holds a few counts of this clonotype. The rearrangement links TRBV19 to TRBJ2-6; D gene unclear. The germline gives CDR1 LNHDA, CDR2 SQIVND (reference sequence). The CDR3 contains 16 residues. V dropped 0 bases and J dropped 0 bases, with 6 bases sitting between them. The CDR3 DNA reads TGTGCCAGTAGTATAGACGGGTACTCTGGGGCCAACGTCCTGACTTTC. The encoded protein is CASSIDGYSGANVLTF.

The table lists this clonotype with many counts. The chain couples TRBV18 to TRBJ2-6, with D maybe TRBD1 (5 bases). Germline CDR1 reads KGHSH; CDR2 reads LQKENI. V was trimmed by 3 bases and J by 2 bases, leaving 8 bases between them. The CDR3 spans 15 residues. CDR3 in DNA: TGTGCCAGCTCACCCCCAGGGACTGGGGCCAACGTCCTGACTTTC. Residues: CASSPPGTGANVLTF.

This clonotype has at least ten counts. DNA for the CDR3: TGTGCCAGCAGCCAAGTTAAACTAGCGGGGCCTCACAATGAGCAGTTCTTC. Protein: CASSQVKLAGPHNEQFF. The chain is built from TRBV4-2 and TRBJ2-1, with 10 bases aligning to TRBD2. Looked up from germline, CDR1 is LGHNA and CDR2 is YNFKEQ. The trim removed 1 base at V and 5 bases at J, leaving 8 bases unmatched. This CDR3 has 17 amino acids.

This clonotype was counted many times. J is TRBJ2-5 and V is TRBV29-1; TRBD2 agrees at 8 bases. The CDR3 contains 14 residues. V gave up 4 bases and J gave up 2 bases; unmatched junction bases: 6. Germline CDR1 reads SQVTM; CDR2 reads ANQGSEA. The CDR3 sequence: CSVVAGGAQETQYF. CDR3 bases: TGCAGCGTTGTGGCGGGGGGAGCTCAAGAGACCCAGTACTTC.

This clonotype was seen ten or more times. The J gene is TRBJ1-1, the V gene TRBV4-2; TRBD1 is a possible D gene (5 bases). V was trimmed by 0 bases and J by 3 bases, leaving 11 bases between them. In germline, CDR1 is LGHNA, CDR2 YNFKEQ. The CDR3 loop spans 15 amino acids. The CDR3 nucleotides read TGTGCCAGCAGCCAAGATCCAGGGCGGGACACTGAAGCTTTCTTT. As protein: CASSQDPGRDTEAFF.

V and J are TRBV28 and TRBJ2-4; the D gene is possibly TRBD1 (5 bases). This CDR3 spans 16 amino acids. Germline values: CDR1 MDHEN, CDR2 SYDVKM. Deletions cut 3 bases from V and 3 bases from J, with 15 bases between. The CDR3: CASSFIRGGNKNIQYF. DNA of the CDR3: TGTGCCAGCAGTTTCATAAGGGGCGGTAACAAAAACATTCAGTACTTC.

V usage is TRBV5-1 and J usage is TRBJ1-5; D possibly corresponds to TRBD1 (5 bases). In germline, CDR1 is SGHRS, CDR2 YFSETQ. V was cut by 1 base and J by 2 bases, with 13 bases left in between. This CDR3 is built from 16 residues. The CDR3 sequence is CASSLWGGKGNQPQHF. The CDR3 bases are TGCGCCAGCAGCTTGTGGGGGGGAAAGGGCAATCAGCCCCAGCATTTT.